This TCR beta chain is drawn from a study of blood T cell repertoires in COVID-19 (dated by TCRdb to 2018 to 2020). Some background on the complete study: Samples from collaborators originated in the United States, Italy and Spain and spanned both the acute and convalescent phases of COVID-19. The prospective study material was composed of cDNA or gDNA derived from T cells, B-cell-depleted T cells, or PBMCs. Subjects who had been exposed to COVID-19, were actively infected with it, or had recovered from it provided the deeply sampled blood TCRbeta repertoires that made up the dataset. The repertoires were made available in a free public database intended to serve as a resource for research on the immune response to SARS-CoV-2. Samples came from the ongoing ImmuneRACE study (first 160 participants) plus 1,254 subjects from 6 global collaborators. A de-identified subject ID, COVID-19 status, age in years and sex were almost always included in the sample metadata. Where available, HLA class I and class II types were taken from metadata supplied by the sample provider and were not determined by assay-based typing. The research as a whole found: The quantity of clinical and demographic metadata differed by source and by participant and was supplied without curation.

Turning to this clone: Its antigen remains undetermined. It has no much larger one-base neighbor in the sample; base qualities were not kept.

TCRbeta CDR3 regions were amplified from genomic DNA using the immunoSEQ Assay, a bias-controlled multiplex PCR. For the original study's pipeline: The number of nucleated cells in each sample was estimated by amplification of reference gene primers within the assay. To quantify the absolute abundance of each unique TCRbeta CDR3 rearrangement, sequence reads were collapsed and filtered. Productive Simpson clonality was computed per sample as the square root of Simpson's diversity index over productive rearrangements. Held by TCRdb, this immuneACCESS table contains in-frame sequences only and omits some clones. Under half of the omission traces to an unresolved V gene where checked; the cause of the rest is unknown. D and trimming come from the DNA, and the V and J calls and clone size come from that table. The table for this sample lists approximately 170,000 clones; approximately 79% of them were counted only once. In total, the top ten clones hold approximately 3% of the sample.

Collaborating institutions collected whole blood in K2EDTA tubes following their own protocols. For TCRbeta analysis, collaborators shipped samples in one of three forms: frozen whole blood, isolated PBMCs, or DNA extracted from either of those sample types. V gives up 2 bases and J gives up 3 bases, and the segment between their germline ends measures 14 bases. From the cysteine up to the phenylalanine, the CDR3 has a length of 15 residues. Only the CDR3 portion is preserved as DNA: 45 bases, with reading frame beginning at the first base. CDR1 and CDR2 are drawn from the germline V gene: SGHVS, FQNEAQ.

This clonotype originated in a woman aged 80 or over with acute or convalescent COVID-19. The chain couples TRBV7-8 to TRBJ2-7; possibly the D gene is TRBD1, per 6 matching bases. Sequencing was carried out using peripheral blood. CDR3 protein: CASSLSPGRGYEQYF. The nucleotides read TGTGCCAGCAGCTTAAGTCCAGGCAGGGGCTACGAGCAGTACTTC.